This TCR beta chain appears in the sequencing data of a study of T cell repertoires in cytomegalovirus infection. Study at large: Newly reported HLA-C-restricted and thoroughly characterized HLA-B-restricted CMV epitopes were employed. In public TCR beta signatures, there were indications of both CMV infection and matching HLA type.

MiXCR, run by TCRdb on the reads, gives a single entry per CDR3 protein. In the table there are 40,000 to 55,000 distinct CDR3 sequences, about a fifth of which are singletons. Worth noting for this clonotype: Its antigen is currently unknown.

V lost 2 bases and J lost 0, with 6 bases in between. This CDR3 has 14 amino acids. Per the germline V gene, CDR1 is MDHEN and CDR2 is SYDVKM. The study, taken as a whole, reports: Identification of carriers of CMV plus the relevant HLA was achieved through cumulative public TCR beta family frequency.

Sequenced material: CD8+ T cells from cultured PBMCs, taken from culture after CMV antigen stimulation. The receptor comes from a human donor in good health (CMV status not recorded). Some clones in this sample may be carry-over from other donors' samples. The chain carries TRBV28 and TRBJ2-3; D is ambiguous. The DNA of the CDR3 is TGTGCCAGCAGTTTAATAGGAAGCACAGATACGCAGTATTTT. Translated: CASSLIGSTDTQYF.